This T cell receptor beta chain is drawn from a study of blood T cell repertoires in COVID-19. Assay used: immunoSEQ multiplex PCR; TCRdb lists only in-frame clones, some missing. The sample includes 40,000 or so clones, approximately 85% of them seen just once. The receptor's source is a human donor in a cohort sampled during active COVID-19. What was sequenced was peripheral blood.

The CDR3 region is CATGTGAASGANVLTF. The CDR3 DNA reads TGTGCCACAGGGACAGGGGCTGCCTCTGGGGCCAACGTCCTGACTTTC. The chain recombines TRBV18 with TRBJ2-6, with TRBD1 matching 10 bases. The germline CDR1 and CDR2 sequences are KGHSH and LQKENI. V gave up 10 bases and J gave up 0 bases; unmatched junction bases: 6. The CDR3 runs to 16 residues.